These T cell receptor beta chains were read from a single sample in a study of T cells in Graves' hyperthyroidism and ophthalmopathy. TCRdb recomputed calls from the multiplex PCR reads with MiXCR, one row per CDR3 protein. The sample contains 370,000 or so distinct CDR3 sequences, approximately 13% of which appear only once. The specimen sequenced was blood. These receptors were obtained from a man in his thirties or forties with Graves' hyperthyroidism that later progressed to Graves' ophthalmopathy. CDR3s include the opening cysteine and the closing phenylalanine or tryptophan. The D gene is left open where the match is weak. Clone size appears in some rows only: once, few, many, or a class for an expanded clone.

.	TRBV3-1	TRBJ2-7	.	TGTGCCAGCAGCCAAAACCAGGGTCCCTACGAGCAGTACTTC	CASSQNQGPYEQYF
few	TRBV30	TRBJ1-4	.	TGTGCCTGGAGCTCCGGGACTCTAATCCGAAAACTGTTTTTT	CAWSSGTLIRKLFF
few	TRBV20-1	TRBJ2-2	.	TGCAGTGCTAGAACGGGGGCGAACACCGGGGAGCTGTTTTTT	CSARTGANTGELFF
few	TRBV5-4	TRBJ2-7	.	TGTGCCAGCAGCATGGATTTTTACGAGCAGTACTTC	CASSMDFYEQYF
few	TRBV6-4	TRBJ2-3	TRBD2	TGTGCCAGCAGTGTTGGGAGCGGGGCGAGCACAGATACGCAGTATTTT	CASSVGSGASTDTQYF
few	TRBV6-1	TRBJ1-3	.	TGTGCCAGCAGTGAATACCTCGGGGGAAACACCATATATTTT	CASSEYLGGNTIYF
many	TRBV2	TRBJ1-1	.	TGTGCCAGCAGTGTAACTACACCGAACACTGAAGCTTTCTTT	CASSVTTPNTEAFF
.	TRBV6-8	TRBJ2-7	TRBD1	TGTGCCAGCAGCCTATTATGTGAATTGCGGACAGGGGGCTCCTACGAGCAGTACTTC	CASSLLCELRTGGSYEQYF
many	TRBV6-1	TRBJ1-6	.	TGTGCCAGCAGGGGTGGGACATATAATTCACCCCTCCACTTT	CASRGGTYNSPLHF
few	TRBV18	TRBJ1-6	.	TGTGCCAGCTCACCACAAGCGGGGGATAATTCACCCCTCCACTTT	CASSPQAGDNSPLHF
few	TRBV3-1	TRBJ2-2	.	TGTGCCAGCAGCCAAGGCCGAGGGGAGCTGTTTTTT	CASSQGRGELFF
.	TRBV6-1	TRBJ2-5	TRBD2	TGTGCCAGCAAATGGGGGGGATCGTACCAAGAGACCCAGTACTTC	CASKWGGSYQETQYF
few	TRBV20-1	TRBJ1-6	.	TGCAGTGCTAGACCAGGGTCGTCTGGGTATTCACCCCTCCACTTT	CSARPGSSGYSPLHF
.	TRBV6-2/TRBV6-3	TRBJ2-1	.	TGTGCCAGCAAAATTGAAACCGAGCAGTTCTTC	CASKIETEQFF
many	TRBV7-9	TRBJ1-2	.	TGTGCCAGCAGCTTAAGTCCGGGAGCTAACTATGGCTACACCTTC	CASSLSPGANYGYTF
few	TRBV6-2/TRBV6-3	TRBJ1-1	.	TGTGCCAGCAGACGATCGGGTGAAGCTTTCTTT	CASRRSGEAFF
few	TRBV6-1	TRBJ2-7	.	TGTGCCAGCAGTTCCGGGTCTAGTTCCTACGAGCAGTACTTC	CASSSGSSSYEQYF
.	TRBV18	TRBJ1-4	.	TGTGCCAGCTCACCAGTGAGGGCCACTAATGAAAAACTGTTTTTT	CASSPVRATNEKLFF
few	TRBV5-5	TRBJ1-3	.	TGTGCCAGCAGCTTTACAGTCTTAGGAAACACCATATATTTT	CASSFTVLGNTIYF
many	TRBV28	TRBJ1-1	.	TGTGCCAGCAGTATACGACAGTCGAACACTGAAGCTTTCTTT	CASSIRQSNTEAFF
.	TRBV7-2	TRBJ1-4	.	TGTGCCAGCAGCTTATTCGCGGGGGGGGCAGGTGAAAAACTGTTTTTT	CASSLFAGGAGEKLFF
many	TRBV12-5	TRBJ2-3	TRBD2	TGTGCTAGTGGTTTGGGGGTTGCGGGGGGGCTAACAGATACGCAGTATTTT	CASGLGVAGGLTDTQYF
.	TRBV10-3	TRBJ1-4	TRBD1	TGTGCCATCGGGACAGGGTCTAATGAAAAACTGTTTTTT	CAIGTGSNEKLFF
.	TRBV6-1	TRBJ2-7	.	TGTGCCAGCAACATAGGGGCCACCTACGAGCAGTACTTC	CASNIGATYEQYF
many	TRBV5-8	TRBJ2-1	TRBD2	TGTGCCAGCAGCTTGGCCCAAGCGGGGGACTACAATGAGCAGTTCTTC	CASSLAQAGDYNEQFF
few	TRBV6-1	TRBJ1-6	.	TGTGCCAGCAGTTTTACCCCGGGACATTCACCCCTCCACTTT	CASSFTPGHSPLHF